This T cell receptor (beta chain) was captured by sequencing in a study of blood T cell repertoires in COVID-19. At the level of the study: COVID-19 samples collected from the United States, Italy and Spain covered acute and convalescent phases. Sources were T cells, B-cell-depleted T cells, or PBMCs; the material itself was cDNA or gDNA.

J gave up 8 bases and V 6 bases, and 15 bases lay outside the gene matches. CDR3 length: 16 residues. Looked up from germline, CDR1 is MNHEY and CDR2 is SVGEGT. In the original processing: Using reference gene primer amplification, nucleated cell counts were estimated. The table came from immunoSEQ multiplex PCR; TCRdb's copy has only in-frame clones and leaves some out. V, J and clone size are taken as reported in that table, and D and trimming were inferred from the DNA itself. The profile shows around 53,000 clones, about three quarters of them singletons. The sample taken for sequencing was peripheral blood. This clonotype was sampled from a man aged 65 to 79 with active or convalescent COVID-19. The chain recombines TRBV6-2 or TRBV6-3 with TRBJ1-2; 10 bases line up with TRBD1. The CDR3 sequence is CASSTRDRGLDGGYTF. The DNA for the CDR3 is TGTGCCAGCAGCACCCGGGACAGGGGTCTGGACGGCGGCTACACCTTC.